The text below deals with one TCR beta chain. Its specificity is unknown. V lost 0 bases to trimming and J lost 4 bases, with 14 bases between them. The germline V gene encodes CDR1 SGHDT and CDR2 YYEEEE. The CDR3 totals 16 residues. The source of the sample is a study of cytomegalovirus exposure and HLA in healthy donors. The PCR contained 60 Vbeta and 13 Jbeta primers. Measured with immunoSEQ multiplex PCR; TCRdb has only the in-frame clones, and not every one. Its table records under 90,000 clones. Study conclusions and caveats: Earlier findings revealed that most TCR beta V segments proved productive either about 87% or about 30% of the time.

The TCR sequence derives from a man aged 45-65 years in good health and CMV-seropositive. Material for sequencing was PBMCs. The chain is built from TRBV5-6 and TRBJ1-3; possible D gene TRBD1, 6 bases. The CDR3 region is CASSLGRTAAGNTIYF. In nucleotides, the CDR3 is TGTGCCAGCAGCTTGGGGAGGACAGCGGCGGGAAACACCATATATTTT.